Sequencing of this T cell receptor (beta chain) was carried out in a study of CD8+ T cells in alopecia areata. Study at large: Once tofacitinib had been taken for 6 to 18 months, 6 months off drug followed. Study outcomes and limitations: Normal scalp showed lower clonality than lesional scalp, especially alopecia totalis/universalis.

Notes on this clone: Its specificity is unknown.

The CDR3 consists of 14 residues. The J segment lost 2 bases and the V segment lost 2 bases, leaving 6 bases of the junction unmatched. The germline V gene encodes CDR1 GTSNPN and CDR2 SVGIG (reference sequence). Patients with alopecia areata provided lesional scalp punch biopsies as well as peripheral blood. cDNA serving as the sequencing template came from extracted, reverse transcribed RNA. Here immunoSEQ multiplex PCR was the method, and the copy in TCRdb shows in-frame clones only, minus some. The table includes more than 200,000 clones, under 80% detected once. This specimen consisted of CD4+ T cells sorted from blood, obtained at week 0. The clonotype originates from a human donor with alopecia areata. The chain joins TRBV30 to TRBJ2-7, with 7 bases that match TRBD2. The CDR3 spells CAWSQGGVAYEQYF. The CDR3 DNA sequence: TGTGCCTGGAGTCAGGGAGGGGTAGCCTACGAGCAGTACTTC.